A single sample is the source of the 9 T cell receptor beta chains below, sequenced in a study of blood T cell repertoires in COVID-19. TCRdb's table, derived via immunoSEQ multiplex PCR, lists solely in-frame clones and lacks some. The table shows roughly 290,000 clones, with roughly 85% occurring only once. The specimen was PBMCs or T cells enriched from blood (not recorded which). All receptors derive from a man aged 25-45 years who had recovered from COVID-19.

This rearrangement joins TRBV5-4 to TRBJ2-1; TRBD1 matches at 9 bases. In germline, CDR1 is SGHNT, CDR2 YYREEE (reference sequence). V lost 4 bases, J lost 7 bases, and 6 bases stayed unmatched. This CDR3 is 14 amino acids long. In DNA form, the CDR3 reads TGTGCCAGCAGCGACGGGACAGGGAAGAATGAGCAGTTCTTC. Its translation is CASSDGTGKNEQFF.

This clone was counted a single time. This chain joins TRBV30 and TRBJ2-3; D perhaps matches TRBD1 (5 bases). This CDR3 is built from 13 residues. The germline V gene encodes CDR1 GTSNPN and CDR2 SVGIG (reference sequence). V lost 4 bases to trimming and J lost 1 base, with 9 bases between them. The CDR3 loop reads CAWMIGGTDTQYF. In DNA, the CDR3 is TGTGCCTGGATGATAGGGGGCACAGATACGCAGTATTTT.

The V and J genes are TRBV19 and TRBJ1-6; D remains unclear. V dropped 3 bases and J dropped 6 bases, with 15 bases sitting between them. The CDR3 loop spans 16 amino acids. Germline V gene sequence: CDR1 LNHDA, CDR2 SQIVND (reference sequence). The CDR3 reads CASSIPLASGNSPLHF. CDR3 DNA: TGTGCCAGTAGTATCCCCCTGGCAAGCGGTAATTCACCCCTCCACTTT.

V gene TRBV2 combines with J gene TRBJ1-2, with TRBD1 as a possible D gene (6 bases). The CDR3 has 16 amino acids. CDR1 SNHLY and CDR2 FYNNEI come from the germline V gene. Trimming pared 5 bases from V and 2 bases from J, leaving 18 bases between. DNA of the CDR3: TGTGCCAGCAGTCCTAACTCCGGGGGGCAAAACTATGGCTACACCTTC. Protein sequence: CASSPNSGGQNYGYTF.

This sequence joins TRBV7-8 and TRBJ2-4; D possibly corresponds to TRBD2 (6 bases). The CDR3 runs to 14 residues. Trimming took off 5 bases at V and 5 bases at J, with 13 bases between the two ends. Germline CDR1 is SGHVS and CDR2 is FQNEAQ. CDR3 sequence: CASSTLGGQNIQYF. The DNA of the CDR3 is TGTGCCAGCAGCACCCTGGGAGGACAAAACATTCAGTACTTC.

This rearrangement joins TRBV9 to TRBJ2-2; no firm D call. This CDR3 comprises 14 residues. Trimming took off 0 bases at V and 4 bases at J, with 7 bases between the two ends. Germline V gives CDR1 SGDLS, CDR2 YYNGEE. In nucleotides, the CDR3 is TGTGCCAGCAGCGTAGAACGGAGCACCGGGGAGCTGTTTTTT. Its translation: CASSVERSTGELFF.

The chain couples TRBV4-1 to TRBJ2-1; D may be TRBD1 (5 bases). The CDR3 is made up of 17 amino acids. Per the germline V gene, CDR1 is MGHRA and CDR2 is YSYEKL. Between the trimmed V and J ends, which lost 1 base and 0 bases, there was a span of 13 bases. This CDR3 is CASSQAQGLSSYNEQFF. The CDR3 DNA reads as TGCGCCAGCAGCCAAGCTCAGGGCCTGAGCTCCTACAATGAGCAGTTCTTC.

The table lists this clone with a few counts. The chain has TRBV7-6 and TRBJ1-1; TRBD1 matches at 9 bases. The trim removed 2 bases at V and 1 base at J, leaving 11 bases unmatched. The CDR3 is made up of 18 amino acids. The germline CDR1 and CDR2 sequences are SGHVS and FNYEAQ. CDR3 amino acids: CASSLSPGTGIGNTEAFF. CDR3 nucleotides: TGTGCCAGCAGCTTAAGTCCCGGGACAGGGATCGGGAACACTGAAGCTTTCTTT.

This clone was picked up a small number of times. The chain combines TRBV2 with TRBJ1-2, with 7 bases identical to TRBD1. Germline CDR1 reads SNHLY; CDR2 reads FYNNEI. V shed 3 bases and J 4 bases; nucleotides not matched to a gene: 2. CDR3 length: 13 amino acids. CDR3 DNA sequence: TGTGCCAGCAGTGAGTCAGGGGGCTATGGCTACACCTTC. As protein: CASSESGGYGYTF.